This is a list of T cell receptor beta chains from one sample in a study of cytomegalovirus exposure and HLA in healthy donors. Profiling relied on immunoSEQ multiplex PCR, and the TCRdb table lists in-frame clones only, not all of them. The sample carries around 170,000 clones, 82% recorded once. The specimen was PBMCs. The receptors shown here come from a woman in her forties or fifties in good health and CMV-seronegative. Each CDR3 is given with its conserved first and last residue. The order of the fields is V gene, D gene, CDR3 protein. The D gene is left open where the match is weak.

TRBV28 | NA | CATSPGHYGYTF
TRBV7-6 | NA | CASSQDWNTEAFF
TRBV19 | TRBD1 | CASRSWTGDTEAFF
TRBV5-4 | NA | CASSSRVRSGGASDEQFF
TRBV5-1 | TRBD2 | CASSLGPMGGNEQFF
TRBV27 | NA | CASSFPRGLGSPLHF
TRBV7-9 | NA | CASSLTSKKETQYF
TRBV2 | NA | CASSEWQGEAQETQYF
TRBV18 | NA | CASSPWTDGELFF
TRBV29-1 | NA | CSVIGTDGSSYEQYF
TRBV15 | NA | CATSRDRRGKPQHF
TRBV7-8 | NA | CASSTLASGTYNEQFF
TRBV4-2 | NA | CASSQGSNQETQYF
TRBV6-5 | TRBD2 | CASSRGDGYEQYF
TRBV11-2 | NA | CASTGSGGRHEQFF